This T cell receptor (beta chain) derives from a study of T cell changes during pregnancy in multiple sclerosis. CDR1 MNHEY and CDR2 SVGAGI come from the germline V gene. The CDR3 spans 14 residues. Trimming stripped 5 bases from V and 4 bases from J, with 13 bases between. Using immunoSEQ multiplex PCR, the repertoire was profiled, and TCRdb retains in-frame clones only, with some absent. The sample lists roughly 62,000 clones; about 88% were seen once. The genes are TRBV6-5 and TRBJ2-3; D possibly corresponds to TRBD1 (5 bases). The sequenced sample was peripheral blood, obtained in the first trimester of pregnancy. This receptor was taken from a female donor with multiple sclerosis, enrolled in a pregnancy study. CDR3 in DNA: TGTGCCAGCAGTCCGACAGTGAACTCAGATACGCAGTATTTT. Translation: CASSPTVNSDTQYF.